A selection of T cell receptor beta chains follows, all from one sample in a study of vaccination and CD4 T cells after COVID-19. In TCRdb, the PCR reads were re-called with MiXCR into one record per CDR3 protein. The table includes fewer than 5,000 distinct CDR3 sequences, 40% to 45% detected once. Their target antigens are unknown. The sequenced sample was CD4+ T cells from blood, cultured in vitro. These receptors were collected from a human donor who had recovered from COVID-19. Both conserved end residues are part of each CDR3. D genes are given only for firm matches. The size of a clone is reported for some rows only, either as once, few or many, or as a class for expanded clones.

>-|TRBV20-1|TRBJ2-5|-
CSARVSRGQETQYF
TGCAGTGCTAGAGTTTCGCGGGGCCAAGAGACCCAGTACTTC
>-|TRBV6-2/TRBV6-3|TRBJ1-2|few
CASSRDLGYGYTF
TGTGCCAGCAGTCGGGACCTTGGCTATGGCTACACCTTC
>-|TRBV6-1|TRBJ1-2|-
CASNPNWRGAAGYTF
TGTGCCAGCAACCCGAATTGGCGGGGGGCCGCGGGCTACACCTTC
>-|TRBV5-8|TRBJ2-5|few
CASWSFLRETQYF
TGTGCCAGCTGGTCCTTCCTCAGGGAGACCCAGTACTTC
>TRBD2|TRBV7-9|TRBJ2-4|-
CASSLFNGLAGAINIQYF
TGTGCCAGCAGCTTATTTAATGGACTAGCGGGGGCCATAAACATTCAGTACTTC
>-|TRBV2|TRBJ1-2|few
CASQDGHINYGYTF
TGTGCCAGCCAGGACGGACACATTAACTATGGCTACACCTTC
>TRBD1|TRBV7-3|TRBJ1-2|few
CASSPDAQGGPKSYTF
TGTGCCAGCAGCCCCGACGCCCAGGGGGGACCTAAGAGCTACACCTTC
>-|TRBV7-3|TRBJ1-1|-
CASSLMPGNTEAFF
TGTGCCAGCAGCTTAATGCCCGGGAACACTGAAGCTTTCTTT
>-|TRBV19|TRBJ2-2|-
CASSRTGNTGELFF
TGTGCCAGTAGTAGAACAGGGAACACCGGGGAGCTGTTTTTT
>TRBD2|TRBV20-1|TRBJ2-7|-
CSASGLAGAREQYF
TGCAGTGCTAGTGGATTAGCGGGAGCGCGGGAGCAGTACTTC
>-|TRBV9|TRBJ1-2|-
CASSADGGGGGYTF
TGTGCCAGCAGCGCAGACGGAGGGGGTGGTGGCTACACCTTC
>TRBD2|TRBV5-1|TRBJ2-2|few
CASRLLAPNTGELFF
TGCGCCAGCAGATTACTAGCGCCGAACACCGGGGAGCTGTTTTTT
>-|TRBV21-1|TRBJ1-3|medium-sized
CASSKGGPISGNTIYF
TGTGCCAGCAGCAAAGGCGGCCCAATCTCTGGAAACACCATATATTTT
>-|TRBV5-4|TRBJ1-1|-
CASSEGGPRLSSEAFF
TGTGCCAGCAGCGAGGGGGGCCCGAGACTAAGCTCTGAAGCTTTCTTT
>-|TRBV20-1|TRBJ1-2|few
CSARGPRGDYGYTF
TGCAGTGCTAGAGGCCCCCGTGGGGACTATGGCTACACCTTC
>TRBD2|TRBV20-1|TRBJ2-1|few
CSARRRERSYNEQFF
TGCAGTGCTAGACGGCGGGAGCGCTCCTACAATGAGCAGTTCTTC
>-|TRBV7-3|TRBJ2-2|few
CASSADGNTGELFF
TGTGCCAGCAGCGCTGACGGGAACACCGGGGAGCTGTTTTTT
>TRBD1|TRBV30|TRBJ1-1|-
CAWGTGAVAEAFF
TGTGCCTGGGGGACAGGGGCTGTTGCTGAAGCTTTCTTT
>-|TRBV6-5|TRBJ1-5|-
CASSSKWTSNQPQHF
TGTGCCAGCAGTTCGAAGTGGACGAGCAATCAGCCCCAGCATTTT
>TRBD1|TRBV6-1|TRBJ1-2|-
CASSQQGSGYGYTF
TGTGCCAGCAGCCAACAGGGGAGTGGCTATGGCTACACCTTC
>-|TRBV7-3|TRBJ1-1|-
CASSLRGGMAEAFF
TGTGCCAGCAGCCTAAGGGGTGGGATGGCTGAAGCTTTCTTT
>-|TRBV6-4|TRBJ1-1|few
CASSDALEVNTEAFF
TGTGCCAGCAGTGACGCCCTGGAGGTGAACACTGAAGCTTTCTTT
>-|TRBV20-1|TRBJ1-2|few
CSARWQSNYGYTF
TGCAGTGCTAGGTGGCAATCAAACTATGGCTACACCTTC
>-|TRBV24-1|TRBJ1-3|-
CATGEAGGNTIYF
TGTGCCACCGGAGAGGCGGGTGGAAACACCATATATTTT
>TRBD1|TRBV7-9|TRBJ1-1|few
CASSFPLAGGLGNTEAFF
TGTGCCAGCAGCTTCCCCCTGGCAGGGGGGTTGGGGAACACTGAAGCTTTCTTT
>TRBD1|TRBV27|TRBJ2-5|-
CASSLNPDRAGTQYF
TGTGCCAGCAGTTTAAACCCGGACAGGGCCGGGACCCAGTACTTC
>TRBD1|TRBV11-3|TRBJ2-7|-
CASSSGRGLWDRTYEQYF
TGTGCCAGCAGCTCCGGCCGGGGGCTATGGGACAGGACCTACGAGCAGTACTTC
>-|TRBV7-3|TRBJ1-6|few
CASSLRGGGSPLHF
TGTGCCAGCAGCTTAAGAGGGGGAGGTTCACCCCTCCACTTT
>-|TRBV20-1|TRBJ2-7|-
CSARDTRRLYEQYF
TGCAGTGCTAGAGATACCAGGCGCCTTTACGAGCAGTACTTC
>-|TRBV24-1|TRBJ1-2|few
CATATGGRGGYTF
TGTGCCACCGCGACGGGGGGGCGAGGCGGCTACACCTTC
>-|TRBV7-9|TRBJ1-3|-
CASSLDLVSGNTIYF
TGTGCCAGCAGCTTAGATTTGGTCTCTGGAAACACCATATATTTT
>TRBD2|TRBV29-1|TRBJ2-3|-
CSGDSGGTDTQYF
TGCAGCGGGGATAGCGGGGGCACAGATACGCAGTATTTT
>TRBD1|TRBV29-1|TRBJ1-2|-
CSVESGTGFGYGYTF
TGCAGCGTTGAATCCGGGACAGGGTTCGGCTATGGCTACACCTTC
>-|TRBV6-1|TRBJ1-2|-
CASSEEGNYGYTF
TGTGCCAGCAGTGAAGAGGGTAACTATGGCTACACCTTC
>-|TRBV7-8|TRBJ2-1|-
CASSLYYAGLSSYNEQFF
TGTGCCAGCAGCTTATATTATGCGGGGCTTTCCTCCTACAATGAGCAGTTCTTC
>-|TRBV24-1|TRBJ2-1|-
CATSDFGGSYNEQFF
TGTGCCACCAGTGATTTTGGGGGTTCCTACAATGAGCAGTTCTTC
>-|TRBV28|TRBJ2-5|-
CASSRGRGAAQETQYF
TGTGCCAGCAGTCGGGGACGGGGGGCGGCCCAAGAGACCCAGTACTTC
>TRBD1|TRBV6-1|TRBJ1-5|-
CASSETGGGQPQHF
TGTGCCAGCAGCGAGACAGGGGGCGGACAGCCCCAGCATTTT
>-|TRBV30|TRBJ1-2|few
CAWSVKGIYGYTF
TGTGCCTGGAGTGTAAAGGGCATCTATGGCTACACCTTC
>-|TRBV7-2|TRBJ1-3|-
CASSFGMSGNTIYF
TGTGCCAGCAGCTTTGGGATGTCCGGAAACACCATATATTTT
>-|TRBV4-1|TRBJ2-5|-
CASSTDTLNQETQYF
TGCGCCAGCAGTACAGACACCTTGAACCAAGAGACCCAGTACTTC